This entry is about one T cell receptor (beta chain). J gave up 2 bases and V 5 bases, and 7 bases lay outside the gene matches. CDR3 size: 15 residues. Germline V gene lookup returns CDR1 KGHDR and CDR2 SFDVKD. The source of the sample is a study of control samples from healthy donors and cancer patients. This table comes from immunoSEQ multiplex PCR, and its TCRdb copy is limited to in-frame clones, with some not included. The repertoire holds some 130,000 clones, with roughly 89% as singletons. This clonotype was obtained from a man in his thirties or forties in good health. Specimen: blood. V is TRBV24-1 and J is TRBJ2-7; 8 bases fit TRBD1. CDR3 coding DNA: TGTGCCACCAGTGCTGCCGGGACAGGAACCTACGAGCAGTACTTC. It specifies CATSAAGTGTYEQYF.